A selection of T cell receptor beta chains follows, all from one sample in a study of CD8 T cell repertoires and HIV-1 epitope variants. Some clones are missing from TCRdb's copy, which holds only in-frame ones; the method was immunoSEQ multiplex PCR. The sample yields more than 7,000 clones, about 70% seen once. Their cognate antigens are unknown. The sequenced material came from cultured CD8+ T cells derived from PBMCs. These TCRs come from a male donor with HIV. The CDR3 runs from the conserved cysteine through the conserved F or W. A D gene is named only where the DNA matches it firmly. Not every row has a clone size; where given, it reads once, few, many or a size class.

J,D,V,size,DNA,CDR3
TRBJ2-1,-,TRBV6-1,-,TGTGCCAGCAGTTCTGGGTGGGATGAGCAGTTCTTC,CASSSGWDEQFF
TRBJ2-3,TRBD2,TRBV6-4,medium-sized,TGTGCCAGCAGTGACTCAACTAGCGGGGGGGCAGATACGCAGTATTTT,CASSDSTSGGADTQYF
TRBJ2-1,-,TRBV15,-,TGTGCCACCAGCCCTCTGTTCTCCTACAATGAGCAGTTCTTC,CATSPLFSYNEQFF
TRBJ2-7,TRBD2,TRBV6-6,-,TGTGCCAGCAGTGCGGGGACTATCGAGCAGTACTTC,CASSAGTIEQYF
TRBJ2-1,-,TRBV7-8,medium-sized,TGTGCCAGCAGCTTAGATAGCTCCTACAATGAGCAGTTCTTC,CASSLDSSYNEQFF
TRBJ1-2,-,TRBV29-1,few,TGCAGCGTTGAAGATATGGGGGGCGTGGATGGCTACACCTTC,CSVEDMGGVDGYTF
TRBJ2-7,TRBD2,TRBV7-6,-,TGTGCCAGCAGGGATGGCGGGGGGGAGCAGTACTTC,CASRDGGGEQYF
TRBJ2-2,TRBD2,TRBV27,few,TGTGCCAGTGAGCCTAGCGGGAGAACCGGGGAGCTGTTTTTT,CASEPSGRTGELFF
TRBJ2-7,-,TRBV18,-,TGTGCCAGCTCACCACAGTTTGGGCAGGGGCCCTACGAGCAGTACTTC,CASSPQFGQGPYEQYF
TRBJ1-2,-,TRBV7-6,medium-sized,TGTGCCAGCAGCGAAGGGGTTGGGGATGGCTACACCTTC,CASSEGVGDGYTF
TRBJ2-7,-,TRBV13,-,TGTGCCAGCAGCTCATCGTCCTACGAGCAGTACTTC,CASSSSSYEQYF
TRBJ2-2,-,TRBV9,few,TGTGCCAGCAGCTCAGGGGGGGACACCGGGGAGCTGTTTTTT,CASSSGGDTGELFF
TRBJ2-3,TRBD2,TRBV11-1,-,TGTGCCAGCAGCCCGCGAGGGCGGGGGGCCACATATACGCAGTATTTT,CASSPRGRGATYTQYF
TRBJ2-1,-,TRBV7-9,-,TGTGCCAGCAGCTTACAATGGCGGTCGAATGAGCAGTTCTTC,CASSLQWRSNEQFF
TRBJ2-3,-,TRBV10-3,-,TGTGCCATCAGTGACCAGACCAGGCAGGATACGCAGTATTTT,CAISDQTRQDTQYF
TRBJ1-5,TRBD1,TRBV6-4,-,TGTGCCAGCAGGTCCCGGGACAGGGGGAATCAGCCCCAGCATTTT,CASRSRDRGNQPQHF
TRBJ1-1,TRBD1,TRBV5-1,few,TGCGCCAGCAGCCCACAGGGGGCCAACACTGAAGCTTTCTTT,CASSPQGANTEAFF
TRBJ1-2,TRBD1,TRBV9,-,TGTGCCAGCAGCCCACGTCATGGGGACAGGGGAGATGGCTACACCTTC,CASSPRHGDRGDGYTF
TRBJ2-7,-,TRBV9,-,TGTGCCAGCAGCGTAGGAGGTTTCTACGAGCAGTACTTC,CASSVGGFYEQYF
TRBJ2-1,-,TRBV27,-,TGTGCCAGCAGTGGTCAGGACTTATCCTACAATGAGCAGTTCTTC,CASSGQDLSYNEQFF
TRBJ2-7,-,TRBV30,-,TGTGCCTGGAGTGAGGGCAGTTCCTACGAGCAGTACTTC,CAWSEGSSYEQYF
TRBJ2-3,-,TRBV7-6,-,TGTGCCAGCAGCTTAAGAGGGGAAGGAACAGATACGCAGTATTTT,CASSLRGEGTDTQYF